This T cell receptor beta chain was captured by sequencing in a study of OX40 agonist ivuxolimab in advanced cancers. Study-level background: All patients had ivuxolimab intravenously every 2 weeks at 0.01 to 10 mg/kg.

Only in-frame clones appear in the TCRdb table, and some are missing; sequencing was by immunoSEQ multiplex PCR. The sample records around 40,000 clones, 75% to 85% being singletons. CDR3 length equals 14 residues. The ends were cut back, 10 bases at V and 6 bases at J, with 16 bases in the middle. CDR1 is LNHDA, CDR2 SQIVND, per germline (reference sequence). Specimen: CD4+ or CD8+ T cells sorted from blood, collected in a trial of the OX40 agonist ivuxolimab. The TCR originated in an adult with an advanced solid tumor such as melanoma, head and neck, liver or kidney cancer. V usage is TRBV19 and J usage is TRBJ1-6; D might be TRBD1 (6 bases). The CDR3 coding sequence is TGTGCCACCGCCGGGGGCATATCTAATTCACCCCTCCACTTT. The encoded protein is CATAGGISNSPLHF.